The entry below gives a single T cell receptor beta chain sequence along with its context. This sample was taken from a study of cytomegalovirus exposure and HLA in healthy donors. In the study overall: Earlier, 95 million to 140 million unique TCR beta sequences were recovered from approximately 180 million T cells by an analysis. Of the donors genotyped, 300 to 500 in all, 65% to 90% fell in the Caucasian-associated ancestry cluster.

The PCR contained 60 Vbeta and 13 Jbeta primers. Assay: immunoSEQ multiplex PCR; the TCRdb copy retains only in-frame clones and omits some. Seen in this sample are around 78,000 clones; the ten most common clones hold around 4%. This CDR3 contains 14 residues. Germline loops: CDR1 MNHNS, CDR2 SASEGT. The V gene end was trimmed by 3 bases and the J gene end by 2 bases; junction bases not matched to a gene: 3. This receptor was taken from a man aged 18 to 30 in good health and CMV-seropositive. Sequencing was done on a sample of PBMCs. The V call is TRBV6-1, the J call TRBJ1-2, with 7 bases identical to TRBD1. CDR3 in DNA: TGTGCCAGCAGTGATTTAGGGGGCAACTATGGCTACACCTTC. Translation gives CASSDLGGNYGYTF.